Sequencing of this T cell receptor (beta chain) was carried out in a study of blood T cell repertoires in COVID-19. Study as a whole: Acute and convalescent COVID-19 samples came from the United States, Italy and Spain. PBMCs, B-cell-depleted T cells, or T cells were the source of the cDNA or gDNA that made up the material.

Using immunoSEQ multiplex PCR, the repertoire was profiled, and TCRdb retains in-frame clones only, with some absent. Counted here are approximately 110,000 clones, roughly 72% occurring once; the ten biggest clones make up about 6.3%. Germline CDR1 SGHNT, CDR2 YYREEE (reference sequence). CDR3 size: 16 residues. V shed 2 bases and J 4 bases; nucleotides not matched to a gene: 7. Sequencing was done on a sample of peripheral blood. The chain is built from TRBV5-4 and TRBJ2-2, with 8 nucleotides matching TRBD2. The source of this sequence is a man older than 75 with COVID-19, enrolled during active disease. The CDR3 DNA sequence: TGTGCCAGCAGCTTCACAGCGGGAGTCGGCACCGGGGAGCTGTTTTTT. Protein product: CASSFTAGVGTGELFF.